This section outlines one TCR beta chain sequence together with its context. Per the study methods: Cell counts per sample came from amplifying reference gene primers. Data came from immunoSEQ multiplex PCR; TCRdb stores just in-frame clones and leaves some out. That table gives V, J and clone size, and the DNA gave D and trimming. The table includes fewer than 250,000 clones, 65% to 90% detected once. This sample was taken from a study of blood T cell repertoires in COVID-19. Study context: Researchers got acute and convalescent COVID-19 samples from the United States, Italy and Spain. Nucleic acid was either cDNA or gDNA, and it came from T cells, B-cell-depleted T cells, or PBMCs.

CDR1 is GTSNPN and CDR2 is SVGIG in the germline V gene (reference sequence). V lost 1 base, J lost 3 bases, and 10 bases lay in between. The CDR3 is made up of 13 amino acids. This sequence originates from a woman in her fifties or sixties with acute or convalescent COVID-19. Material: peripheral blood. The chain links TRBV30 to TRBJ2-7; TRBD1 is a possible D gene (5 bases). CDR3 residues: CAWSGGRVYEQYF. The CDR3 nucleotides are TGTGCCTGGAGTGGGGGCAGGGTCTACGAGCAGTACTTC. The full variable domain, its missing parts supplied by reference TRBV30 and TRBJ2-7, is SQTIHQWPATLVQPVGSPLSLECTVEGTSNPNLYWYRQAAGRGLQLLFYSVGIGQISSEVPQNLSASRPQDRQFILSSKKLLLSDSGFYLCAWSGGRVYEQYFGPGTRLTVT.